This record looks at one T cell receptor (beta chain) sequence and its context. Its target is unknown. An absence of ophthalmopathy progression within 18 months meant stable Graves' hyperthyroidism. This sample was included in a study of T cells in Graves' hyperthyroidism and ophthalmopathy. Study-wide results and limits: Ophthalmopathy prediction by the model preceded onset by a median about 6.8 months. A model of 13 V-J features distinguished ophthalmopathy from stable hyperthyroidism.

Amplification of TCR beta CDR3 regions used RNA as the template. HTBI primers drove first-round RT-PCR of the TCR CDR3. TCRdb reanalysed the multiplex PCR reads using MiXCR and keeps one entry per CDR3 protein. This table has about 690,000 distinct CDR3 sequences, approximately 15% appearing once. The sequencing input was blood. The clonotype was recovered from a man aged 45-65 years with Graves' hyperthyroidism.

The DNA of the CDR3 is TGTGCCAGCAGCACAAGGACTAGCGGAAGTGCAGATACGCAGTATTTT. This codes for CASSTRTSGSADTQYF. The chain uses TRBV6-2 or TRBV6-3 and TRBJ2-3; 10 bases are a match to TRBD2. Germline V gives CDR1 MNHEY, CDR2 SVGEGT. The CDR3 has 16 amino acids. V shed 6 bases, J shed 4 bases, and the junction held 10 bases outside the gene matches.